This TCR beta chain was observed in a study of cytotoxic CD8 clonotypes in ibrutinib-treated CLL. At the level of the study: Response sampling occurred after a median around eleven months of treatment (range 6 to 36). Study-wide points: The study found clonality rose at ibrutinib response, then fell toward baseline at progression. Measured clonality at baseline was greater than in age-matched healthy donors and tracked with circulating CD8+ T-cell counts.

This clone was seen just once. The target antigen is unknown. Trimming took off 6 bases at V and 9 bases at J, with 18 bases between the two ends. Germline V gene sequence: CDR1 MNHEY, CDR2 SVGAGI. This CDR3 has 14 residues. T cells were sequenced at a targeted depth of 1 in 200,000 to 1 in 1 million. Repertoires were generated with immunoSEQ multiplex PCR, while TCRdb's copy carries only in-frame clones and drops some. Here the sample spans about 310,000 clones, about 77% being singletons. Sequenced here: PBMCs, sampled before ibrutinib treatment. This sequence joins TRBV6-5 and TRBJ2-1; TRBD1 is a possible D gene (5 bases). This TCR derives from a human donor with chronic lymphocytic leukemia. The DNA for the CDR3 is TGTGCCAGCAGCTCTTGGACATCGAGGAGTGAGCAGTTCTTC. Its translation is CASSSWTSRSEQFF.